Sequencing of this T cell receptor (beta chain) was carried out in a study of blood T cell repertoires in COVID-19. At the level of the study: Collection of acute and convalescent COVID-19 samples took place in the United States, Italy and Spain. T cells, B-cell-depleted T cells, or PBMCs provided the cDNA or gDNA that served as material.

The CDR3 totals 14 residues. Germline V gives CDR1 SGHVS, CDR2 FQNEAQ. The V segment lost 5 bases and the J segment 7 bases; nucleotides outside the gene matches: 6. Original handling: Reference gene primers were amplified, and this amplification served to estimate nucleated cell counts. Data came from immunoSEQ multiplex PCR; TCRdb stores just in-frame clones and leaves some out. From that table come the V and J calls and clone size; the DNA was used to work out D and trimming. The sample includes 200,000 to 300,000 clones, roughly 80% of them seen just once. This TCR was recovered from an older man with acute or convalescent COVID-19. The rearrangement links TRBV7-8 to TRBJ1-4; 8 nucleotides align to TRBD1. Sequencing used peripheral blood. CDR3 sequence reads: CASSPGQGGEKLFF. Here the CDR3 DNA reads TGTGCCAGCAGCCCTGGACAGGGCGGTGAAAAACTGTTTTTT.